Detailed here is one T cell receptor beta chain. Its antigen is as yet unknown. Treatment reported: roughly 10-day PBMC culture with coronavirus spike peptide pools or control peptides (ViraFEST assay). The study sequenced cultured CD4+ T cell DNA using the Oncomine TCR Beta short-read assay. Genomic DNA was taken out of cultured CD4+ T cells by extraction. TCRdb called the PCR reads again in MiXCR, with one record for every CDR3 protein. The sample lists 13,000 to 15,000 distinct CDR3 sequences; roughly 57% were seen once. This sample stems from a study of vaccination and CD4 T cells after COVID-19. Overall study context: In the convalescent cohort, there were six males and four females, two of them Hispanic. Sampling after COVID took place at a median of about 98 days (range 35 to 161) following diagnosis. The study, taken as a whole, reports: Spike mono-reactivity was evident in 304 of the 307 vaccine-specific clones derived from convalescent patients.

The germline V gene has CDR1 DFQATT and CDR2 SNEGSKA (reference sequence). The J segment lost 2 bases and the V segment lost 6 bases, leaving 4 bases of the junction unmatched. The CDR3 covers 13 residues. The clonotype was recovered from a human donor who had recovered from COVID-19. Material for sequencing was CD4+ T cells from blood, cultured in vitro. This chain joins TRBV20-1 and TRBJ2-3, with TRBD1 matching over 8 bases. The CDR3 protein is CSAETGVTDTQYF. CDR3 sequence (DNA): TGCAGTGCGGAGACAGGGGTCACAGATACGCAGTATTTT.